The text below deals with one T cell receptor (beta chain). Its antigen is undetermined. Read sequence stops 3 residues before the CDR3 end, and the germline J gene provides the missing end. The CDR3 runs 17 residues. The germline V gene has CDR1 KGHSH and CDR2 LQKENI. With V trimmed by 4 bases and J by 1 base, 3 bases remained unmatched. CVID and control samples used equivalent genomic DNA input. The protocol was immunoSEQ multiplex PCR, while the TCRdb copy is restricted to in-frame clones and leaves out a portion. Sampling found fewer than 4,500 clones, none seen once. Patients had low serum IgG, IgA and/or IgM and specific antibody deficiency. This sample stems from a study of T cell clonality in common variable immunodeficiency. The study's findings and limits: Common variable immunodeficiency TCR beta sequences reportedly had fewer deletions and N-nucleotide insertions. Fewer TCRbeta clones were shared among CVID subjects than controls.

Sequencing used peripheral blood mononuclear cells. This receptor was taken from a human donor with common variable immunodeficiency. The chain is built from TRBV18 and TRBJ2-1; 14 bases map to TRBD2. Here the CDR3 reads CASSRTSGGRSYNEQFF. The part of the CDR3 DNA that was read is TGTGCCAGCTCACGGACTAGCGGGGGGAGGTCCTACAATGAG. Drawing the rest from reference TRBV18 and TRBJ2-1, the complete variable domain is NAGVMQNPRHLVRRRGQEARLRCSPMKGHSHVYWYRQLPEEGLKFMVYLQKENIIDESGMPKERFSAEFPKEGPSILRIQQVVRGDSAAYFCASSRTSGGRSYNEQFFGPGTRLTVL.